This T cell receptor (beta chain) was recovered during a study of blood T cell repertoires in COVID-19. The overall study: Whether acute or convalescent, the COVID-19 samples came from the United States, Italy and Spain. The analysed material was cDNA or gDNA that came from T cells, B-cell-depleted T cells, or PBMCs.

In its sample, this clone was seen a few times. Patients of the Seattle cohort, enrolled during active infection, were followed longitudinally. Authors' processing steps: Cell counts per sample came from amplifying reference gene primers. Only in-frame clones appear in the TCRdb table, and some are missing; sequencing was by immunoSEQ multiplex PCR. Clonal size and the V and J genes are those of that table, whereas D and trimming came from the DNA. The sample carries about 170,000 clones, about 85% recorded once. Germline V lookup: CDR1 MNHEY, CDR2 SVGEGT. The CDR3 runs 14 residues. Trimming left V 0 bases short and J 4 bases short, with 8 bases between.

The sequence derives from a man older than 75 with COVID-19, enrolled during active disease. V is TRBV6-2 or TRBV6-3 and J is TRBJ2-3, with D maybe TRBD1 (5 bases). Material: peripheral blood. CDR3 in amino acids: CASSYSMGPDTQYF. CDR3 DNA: TGTGCCAGCAGTTACTCGATGGGGCCAGATACGCAGTATTTT.